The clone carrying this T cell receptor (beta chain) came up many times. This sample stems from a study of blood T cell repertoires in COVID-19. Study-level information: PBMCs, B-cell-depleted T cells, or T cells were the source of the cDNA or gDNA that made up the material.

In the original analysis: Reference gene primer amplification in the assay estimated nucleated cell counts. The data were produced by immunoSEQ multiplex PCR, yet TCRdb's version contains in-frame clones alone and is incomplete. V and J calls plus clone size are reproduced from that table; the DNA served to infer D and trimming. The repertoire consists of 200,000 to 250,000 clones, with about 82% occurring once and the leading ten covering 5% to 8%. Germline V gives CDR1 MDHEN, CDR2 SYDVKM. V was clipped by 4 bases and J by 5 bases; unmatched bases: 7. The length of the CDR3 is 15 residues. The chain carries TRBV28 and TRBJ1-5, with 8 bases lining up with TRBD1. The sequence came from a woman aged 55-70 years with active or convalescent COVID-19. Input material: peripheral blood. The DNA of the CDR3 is TGTGCCAGCAGTTCCACCGGGACAGGTTATCAGCCCCAGCATTTT. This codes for CASSSTGTGYQPQHF.